The 30 T cell receptor beta chains reported below all come from one sample, sequenced in a study of regulatory T cells in long-lasting Graves disease. Indicated time point: newly diagnosed GD, antithyroid drugs for less than 3 months. Extracted RNA from PBMCs served as the source of the TCR library. Relying on iRepertoire HTBI primers and Arm-PCR of CDR3 regions, the team built TCR beta libraries. MiXCR, run by TCRdb on the multiplex PCR reads, gives a single entry per CDR3 protein. The data show around 250,000 distinct CDR3 sequences, 15% to 20% seen once. In addition, the sample was reused for a study of T cells in Graves' hyperthyroidism and ophthalmopathy.

The sample here was peripheral blood mononuclear cells (PBMCs), taken at new diagnosis, from a patient treated with antithyroid drugs. Receptors originate from a young woman with Graves disease.

The V and J genes are TRBV20-1 and TRBJ2-7; tentatively, D is TRBD1 (5 bases). Germline assignment: CDR1 DFQATT and CDR2 SNEGSKA (reference sequence). Trimming pared 1 base from V and 2 bases from J, leaving 21 bases between. This CDR3 is built from 17 residues. The CDR3 nucleotides read TGCAGTGCTAGAGGCGAACGGGCTCAGGGTCAAACCTACGAGCAGTACTTC. This gives the protein CSARGERAQGQTYEQYF.

The sample holds a few counts of this clonotype. A much larger clonotype is one base distant, so this may be a read error. The chain employs TRBV10-1 and TRBJ1-1; possible D gene TRBD1, 5 bases. The germline V gene has CDR1 WNHNN and CDR2 SYGVQD (reference sequence). There are 14 residues in the CDR3. Here the CDR3 DNA reads TGCGCCAGCAGCCCCCAGGGTGGGGTCACTGGAGCTTTCTTT. Encoded protein: CASSPQGGVTGAFF.

The V call is TRBV20-1, the J call TRBJ2-5; 9 positions agree with TRBD2. V gave up 5 bases and J gave up 3 bases; unmatched junction bases: 4. Per germline, CDR1 DFQATT and CDR2 SNEGSKA (reference sequence). The CDR3 has 13 amino acids. CDR3 nucleotide sequence: TGCAGTGCTGCGGGGGGGGGCGAAGAGACCCAGTACTTC. Protein sequence: CSAAGGGEETQYF.

There are many counts of this clonotype. J is TRBJ1-1 and V is TRBV5-1; possible D gene TRBD1, 5 bases. Germline CDR1 SGHRS, CDR2 YFSETQ. The V gene lost 7 bases and the J gene lost 5 bases, with 18 bases spanning the gap. CDR3 length equals 14 residues. CDR3 sequence: CASAPEYRPTEAFF. DNA of the CDR3: TGCGCCAGCGCCCCGGAATACAGGCCGACTGAAGCTTTCTTT.

In this sample, this clonotype turned up many times. This sequence joins TRBV12-3 or TRBV12-4 and TRBJ1-5; D not certain. This CDR3 region has 13 residues. V lost 2 bases to trimming and J lost 3 bases, with 5 bases between them. The CDR3 DNA is TGTGCCAGCAGTTTAAACCCCAATCAGCCCCAGCATTTT. It yields the protein CASSLNPNQPQHF.

This clonotype was detected many times. The V call is TRBV7-9, the J call TRBJ2-1, with TRBD2 matching over 7 bases. Looked up from germline, CDR1 is SEHNR and CDR2 is FQNEAQ (reference sequence). The trim removed 3 bases at V and 6 bases at J, leaving 8 bases unmatched. This CDR3 is 15 amino acids long. CDR3 sequence (DNA): TGTGCCAGCAGCTTTAACGGGGGGTCGGGCAATGAGCAGTTCTTC. Translated, it gives CASSFNGGSGNEQFF.

The CDR3 region has the DNA TGCGCCAGCAGCCCTGGACTAGGGGGCGGAGATACGCAGTATTTT. Its protein product is CASSPGLGGGDTQYF. The chain employs TRBV5-1 and TRBJ2-3, with D perhaps matching TRBD1 or TRBD2 (7 bases each). Deletions cut 4 bases from V and 5 bases from J, with 17 bases between. Germline V gives CDR1 SGHRS, CDR2 YFSETQ. CDR3 length equals 15 residues.

This chain links TRBV15 with TRBJ2-2; a weak D match, TRBD2 (6 bases). This CDR3 is 16 amino acids long. Germline V gene data show CDR1 as LNHNV and CDR2 as YYDKDF (reference sequence). Trimming pared 3 bases from V and 6 bases from J, leaving 17 bases between. CDR3 protein: CATSSQSRDSAGELFF. DNA for the CDR3: TGTGCCACCAGCAGCCAATCACGGGACTCAGCCGGGGAGCTGTTTTTT.

The V gene is TRBV6-1, the J gene TRBJ1-6; a possible D gene is TRBD1 (5 bases). Between the trimmed V and J ends, which lost 7 bases and 7 bases, there was a span of 17 bases. Germline V gene sequence: CDR1 MNHNS, CDR2 SASEGT. The CDR3 sequence is 15 residues long. CDR3 region: CASTPETATNSPLHF. Here the CDR3 DNA reads TGTGCCAGCACTCCAGAGACAGCAACGAATTCACCCCTCCACTTT.

The V and J genes are TRBV20-1 and TRBJ2-5; 10 nucleotides match TRBD2. J gave up 5 bases and V 1 base, and 7 bases lay outside the gene matches. Germline V gives CDR1 DFQATT, CDR2 SNEGSKA (reference sequence). The CDR3 extends over 15 amino acids. DNA for the CDR3: TGCAGTGCTAGAGCTCGACTAGCGGGTTGGGAGACCCAGTACTTC. This encodes CSARARLAGWETQYF.

This clonotype has ten or more counts. A much larger clone lies a single base off, so this may be a read error. The chain couples TRBV20-1 to TRBJ2-5, with D unresolved. V was pared by 0 bases and J by 0 bases, with 11 bases between. The CDR3 sequence is 15 residues long. CDR1 and CDR2 (germline): DFQATT, SNEGSKA (reference sequence). CDR3 coding DNA: TGCAGTGCTAGAGATGCAGGACCCAACCAAGAGACCCAGTACTTC. Its translation is CSARDAGPNQETQYF.

The gene calls are TRBV3-1 and TRBJ1-2; D unresolved. Germline V lookup: CDR1 LGHDT, CDR2 YNNKEL (reference sequence). CDR3 length equals 16 residues. Between the trimmed V and J ends, which lost 0 bases and 4 bases, there was a span of 15 bases. This CDR3 is CASSQDLLGGIYGYTF. CDR3 DNA: TGTGCCAGCAGCCAAGATCTGCTAGGTGGAATCTATGGCTACACCTTC.

V is TRBV7-9 and J is TRBJ2-3; 8 positions agree with TRBD2. This CDR3 has 15 residues. Germline assignment: CDR1 SEHNR and CDR2 FQNEAQ (reference sequence). After removal of 5 bases from V and 1 base from J, the junction contained 5 bases not matched to a gene. The CDR3 sequence: CASSPFSGGTDTQYF. For the CDR3, the DNA is TGTGCCAGCAGCCCGTTTAGCGGGGGCACAGATACGCAGTATTTT. Full variable domain (outside the CDR3, taken from reference TRBV7-9 and TRBJ2-3): DTGVSQNPRHKITKRGQNVTFRCDPISEHNRLYWYRQTLGQGPEFLTYFQNEAQLEKSRLLSDRFSAERPKGSFSTLEIQRTEQGDSAMYLCASSPFSGGTDTQYFGPGTRLTVL.

At least ten counts were recorded for this clonotype. The chain uses TRBV20-1 and TRBJ1-1, with D tentatively TRBD1 (5 bases). The CDR3 sequence is 14 residues long. Trimming stripped 3 bases from V and 5 bases from J, with 16 bases between. Germline values: CDR1 DFQATT, CDR2 SNEGSKA (reference sequence). The CDR3 here is CSASFGGSRTEAFF. The CDR3 bases are TGCAGTGCTAGTTTTGGGGGGAGTAGGACTGAAGCTTTCTTT.

This clonotype was seen repeatedly, ten times or more. The chain recombines TRBV7-2 with TRBJ2-7; 12 bases are shared with TRBD1. The CDR3 spans 15 residues. The J segment lost 4 bases and the V segment lost 5 bases, leaving 6 bases of the junction unmatched. Germline CDR1 is SGHTA and CDR2 is FQGNSA. This chain's CDR3 is CASSPGTGGAYEQYF. The CDR3 region has the DNA TGTGCCAGCAGCCCCGGGACAGGGGGCGCGTACGAGCAGTACTTC.

The V call is TRBV10-2, the J call TRBJ1-2, with D unclear. Trimming cost V 7 bases and J 4 bases, with 13 bases left between them. CDR3 length equals 13 residues. In germline, CDR1 is WSHSY, CDR2 SAAADI. The CDR3 DNA follows: TGCGCCAGCAAAAGGGCACGTGGCTATGGCTACACCTTC. This gives the protein CASKRARGYGYTF.

This clonotype has a count of ten or more. The chain joins TRBV20-1 to TRBJ2-1, with D possibly matching TRBD2 (6 bases). V shed 6 bases and J shed 9 bases, with 18 bases lying between them. Germline V CDR1 and CDR2: DFQATT, SNEGSKA (reference sequence). This CDR3 has 13 residues. For the CDR3, the DNA is TGCAGTGCCAAGGGTCCAAACGGGGGTGAGCAGTTCTTC. Translated: CSAKGPNGGEQFF.

This clonotype was detected only a few times. The chain links TRBV6-1 to TRBJ2-3; the D gene is possibly TRBD2 (7 bases). Trimming removed 6 bases from V and 4 bases from J, with 14 bases in between. The CDR3 runs to 14 residues. Germline V gene lookup returns CDR1 MNHNS and CDR2 SASEGT. CDR3 in DNA: TGTGCCAGCAGGAGGGGGGGGGCCTCAGATACGCAGTATTTT. Translation: CASRRGGASDTQYF.

J is TRBJ1-1 and V is TRBV20-1; D is perhaps TRBD1 (5 bases). Germline V gene data show CDR1 as DFQATT and CDR2 as SNEGSKA (reference sequence). The germline V and J ends were trimmed by 6 bases and 8 bases, with 16 bases remaining between them. This CDR3 has 12 residues. The CDR3 spells CSAAPVTEEAFF. The CDR3, as DNA: TGCAGTGCGGCCCCGGTGACAGAAGAAGCTTTCTTT.

This clonotype occurred many times. The chain combines TRBV12-3 or TRBV12-4 with TRBJ1-5; 8 bases map to TRBD1. V was pared by 1 base and J by 6 bases, with 5 bases of the junction left unmatched. CDR3 length: 15 amino acids. The CDR3 nucleotides are TGTGCCAGCAGTTTAGGGCAGGGGGCTAGTCAGCCCCAGCATTTT. It specifies CASSLGQGASQPQHF.

Many counts were recorded for this clonotype. The V gene is TRBV14, the J gene TRBJ1-2, with D unclear. V lost 0 bases and J 6 bases, leaving 8 bases between the germline ends. CDR1 and CDR2 (germline): SGHDN, FVKESK. The CDR3 covers 13 residues. The chain's CDR3 is CASSQEVYNGYTF. CDR3 bases: TGTGCCAGCAGCCAAGAAGTCTATAATGGCTACACCTTC.

This clonotype was counted ten times or more. The genes are TRBV6-5 and TRBJ2-7; weak D call: TRBD1 (6 bases). Germline values: CDR1 MNHEY, CDR2 SVGAGI. V was pared by 4 bases and J by 1 base, with 23 bases between. The length of the CDR3 is 18 residues. The CDR3 DNA is TGTGCCAGCAGTTGCACGGACAGTTTGGGGAAATTATCCTACGAGCAGTACTTC. Translating gives CASSCTDSLGKLSYEQYF.

The genes are TRBV24-1 and TRBJ2-3; a weak D match, TRBD2 (6 bases). The CDR3 runs to 16 residues. Trimming pared 1 base from V and 0 bases from J, leaving 10 bases between. CDR1 KGHDR and CDR2 SFDVKD come from the germline V gene. The CDR3 sequence is CATSDFSAGSTDTQYF. The CDR3 DNA is TGTGCCACCAGTGATTTCTCAGCGGGTAGCACAGATACGCAGTATTTT.

Points on this clonotype: It may be a read error: a sequence one base away is much more abundant. The V gene is TRBV11-2, the J gene TRBJ1-2, with D possibly being TRBD1 (5 bases). Germline V lookup: CDR1 SGHAT, CDR2 FQNNGV. The CDR3 extends over 12 amino acids. The CDR3 DNA reads TGTGCCAGCACCCAAGAGGGGTATGGCCACACCTTC. Its translation is CASTQEGYGHTF.

On this clonotype: This may be a read error, as it is one base from a much larger clone. V and J are TRBV6-9 and TRBJ2-7, with D possibly TRBD1 on 6 matching bases. CDR1 is MNHGY, CDR2 SVAAGI, per germline. CDR3 length: 16 amino acids. V lost 3 bases to trimming and J lost 4 bases, with 19 bases between them. The CDR3 DNA sequence: TGTGCCAGCAGTTACTTGGGGACACGGAGGTGGTACGAGCAGTACTTC. Amino acids: CASSYLGTRRWYEQYF.

The rearrangement links TRBV27 to TRBJ1-1, with 9 bases matching TRBD1. This CDR3 is built from 12 residues. The ends lost 6 bases at V and 4 bases at J; junction bases unmatched: 0. Germline CDR1 and CDR2: MNHEY and SMNVEV (reference sequence). This CDR3 is CASRDRGTEAFF. Here the CDR3 DNA reads TGTGCCAGCAGGGACAGGGGCACTGAAGCTTTCTTT.

This clonotype has a count of ten or more. The rearrangement links TRBV15 to TRBJ2-7; TRBD2 matches at 7 bases. CDR1 and CDR2 (germline): LNHNV, YYDKDF (reference sequence). The CDR3 runs 14 residues. V was clipped by 1 base and J by 6 bases; unmatched bases: 6. In DNA, the CDR3 is TGTGCCACCAGCAGAGGGGGGGGAGAAGGCGAGCAGTACTTC. Translated: CATSRGGGEGEQYF.

This clonotype was recorded many times. This chain connects TRBV27 to TRBJ2-7, with D possibly TRBD2 on 5 matching bases. Germline CDR1 reads MNHEY; CDR2 reads SMNVEV (reference sequence). The CDR3 has 13 residues. V was trimmed by 3 bases and J by 6 bases, leaving 12 bases between them. The CDR3 spells CASSFSDGVEQYF. As DNA, the CDR3 is TGTGCCAGCAGTTTTTCTGACGGGGTCGAGCAGTACTTC.

A word on this clonotype: Possible read error: a much larger clone is one base away. This chain connects TRBV15 to TRBJ1-1; 11 bases line up with TRBD1. CDR3 length equals 15 residues. Germline V gene lookup returns CDR1 LNHNV and CDR2 YYDKDF (reference sequence). V gave up 1 base and J gave up 7 bases; unmatched junction bases: 5. The CDR3 DNA reads as TGTGCCACCAGCAGAGGCAGGGGACAGGGGGGTGAAGCTTTCTTT. It translates to CATSRGRGQGGEAFF.

The sample holds many counts of this clonotype. The chain carries TRBV6-1 and TRBJ1-2; the D is unclear. This CDR3 contains 13 residues. Germline V gene sequence: CDR1 MNHNS, CDR2 SASEGT. V gave up 5 bases and J gave up 5 bases, with 12 bases separating them. For the CDR3, the DNA is TGTGCCAGCAGTATCTACGCCGGGTATGGCTACACCTTC. Translated, it gives CASSIYAGYGYTF.